The entry that follows covers one T cell receptor beta chain sequence. Antigen: not known. The data stem from a study of post-analysis software for immune sequencing data. Whole-study findings and limits: Compared against controls, patients with multiple sclerosis displayed significantly lower normalized Chao1 diversity. F-measure co-clustering was strong for batch-matched samples. Controls showed lower frequencies than patients for four to six TRBV segments, and TRBV5-6, TRBV5-1 and TRBV20-1 were among these.

CDR1 is MGHRA and CDR2 is YSYEKL in the germline V gene. The CDR3 consists of 16 residues. After removal of 0 bases from V and 2 bases from J, the junction contained 2 bases not matched to a gene. TCR beta cDNA libraries included unique molecular identifiers. It was from roughly 1 to 10 million T cells that some 500,000 cDNA molecules came. TCRdb passed the PCR reads through MiXCR, listing each CDR3 protein once. The repertoire has about 460,000 distinct CDR3 sequences, 45% of them found once; the top ten carry about an eighth. This sequence joins TRBV4-1 and TRBJ2-2; 8 bases match TRBD2. The sequencing input was blood. The TCR comes from a girl aged 5 to 17 with multiple sclerosis. This chain's CDR3 is CASSQETSANTGELFF. The DNA of the CDR3 is TGCGCCAGCAGCCAAGAGACTAGCGCAAACACCGGGGAGCTGTTTTTT.